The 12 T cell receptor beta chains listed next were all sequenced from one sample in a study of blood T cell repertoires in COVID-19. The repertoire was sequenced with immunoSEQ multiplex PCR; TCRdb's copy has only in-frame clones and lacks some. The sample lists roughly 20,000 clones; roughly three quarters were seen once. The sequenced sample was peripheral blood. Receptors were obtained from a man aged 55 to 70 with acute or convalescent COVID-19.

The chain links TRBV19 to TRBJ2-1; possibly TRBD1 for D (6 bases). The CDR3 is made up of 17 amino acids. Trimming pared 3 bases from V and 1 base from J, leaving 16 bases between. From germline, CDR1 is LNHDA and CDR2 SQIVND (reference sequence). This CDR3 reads CASSIGARGESYNEQFF. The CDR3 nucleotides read TGTGCCAGTAGTATTGGGGCCAGGGGCGAGTCCTACAATGAGCAGTTCTTC.

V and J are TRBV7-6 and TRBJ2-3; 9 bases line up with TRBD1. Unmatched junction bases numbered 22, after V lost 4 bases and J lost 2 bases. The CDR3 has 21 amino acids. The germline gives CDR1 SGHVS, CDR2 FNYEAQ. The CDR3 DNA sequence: TGTGCCAGCAGCTACCCCCCGATGGGTGATATGACAGGGGGGATCACAGATACGCAGTATTTT. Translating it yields CASSYPPMGDMTGGITDTQYF.

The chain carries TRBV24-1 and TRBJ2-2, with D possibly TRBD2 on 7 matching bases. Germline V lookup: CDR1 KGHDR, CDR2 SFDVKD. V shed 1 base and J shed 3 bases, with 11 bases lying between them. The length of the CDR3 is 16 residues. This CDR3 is CATSDLKGGDTGELFF. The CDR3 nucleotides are TGTGCCACCAGTGATTTAAAGGGGGGGGACACCGGGGAGCTGTTTTTT.

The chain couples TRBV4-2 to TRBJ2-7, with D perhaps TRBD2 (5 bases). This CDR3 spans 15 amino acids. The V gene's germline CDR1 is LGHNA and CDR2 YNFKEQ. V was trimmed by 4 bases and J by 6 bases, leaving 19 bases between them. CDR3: CASSPLYSGLSEQYF. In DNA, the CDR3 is TGTGCCAGCAGCCCCCTTTACAGCGGACTCTCCGAGCAGTACTTC.

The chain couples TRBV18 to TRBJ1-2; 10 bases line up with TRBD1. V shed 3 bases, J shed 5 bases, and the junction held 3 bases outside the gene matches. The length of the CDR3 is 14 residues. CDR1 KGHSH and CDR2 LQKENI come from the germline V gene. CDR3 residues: CASSPQGQGYGYTF. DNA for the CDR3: TGTGCCAGCTCACCCCAGGGACAGGGGTATGGCTACACCTTC.

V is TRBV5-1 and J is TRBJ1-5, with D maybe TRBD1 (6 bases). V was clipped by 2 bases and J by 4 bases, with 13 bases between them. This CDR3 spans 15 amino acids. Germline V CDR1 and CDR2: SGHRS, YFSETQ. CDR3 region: CASSLQAGENQPQHF. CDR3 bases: TGCGCCAGCAGCTTACAGGCAGGGGAGAATCAGCCCCAGCATTTT.

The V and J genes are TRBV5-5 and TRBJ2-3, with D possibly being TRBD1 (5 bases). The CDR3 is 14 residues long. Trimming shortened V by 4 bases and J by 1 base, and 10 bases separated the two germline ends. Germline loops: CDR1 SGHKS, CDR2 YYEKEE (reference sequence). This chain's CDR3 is CASSLAQGTDTQYF. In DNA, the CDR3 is TGTGCCAGCAGCCTCGCACAGGGCACAGATACGCAGTATTTT.

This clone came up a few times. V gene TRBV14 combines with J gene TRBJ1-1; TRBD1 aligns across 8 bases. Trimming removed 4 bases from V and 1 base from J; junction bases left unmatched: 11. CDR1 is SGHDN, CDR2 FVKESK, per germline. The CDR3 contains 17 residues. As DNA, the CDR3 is TGTGCCAGCAGCCGACAGGGGTTAGATGTCAGGAACACTGAAGCTTTCTTT. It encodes CASSRQGLDVRNTEAFF.

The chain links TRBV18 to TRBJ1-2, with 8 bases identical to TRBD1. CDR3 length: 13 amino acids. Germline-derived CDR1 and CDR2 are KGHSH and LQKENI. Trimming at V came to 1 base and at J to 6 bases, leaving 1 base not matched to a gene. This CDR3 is CASSPRGQDGYTF. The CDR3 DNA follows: TGTGCCAGCTCACCACGGGGACAGGATGGCTACACCTTC.

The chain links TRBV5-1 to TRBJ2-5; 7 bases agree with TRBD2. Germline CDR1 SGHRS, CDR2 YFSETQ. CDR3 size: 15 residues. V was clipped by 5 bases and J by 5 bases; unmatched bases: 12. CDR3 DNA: TGCGCCAGCAGGGATAGCGGGCTCGTACGGGAGACCCAGTACTTC. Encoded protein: CASRDSGLVRETQYF. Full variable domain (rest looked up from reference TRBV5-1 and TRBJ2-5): KAGVTQTPRYLIKTRGQQVTLSCSPISGHRSVSWYQQTPGQGLQFLFEYFSETQRNKGNFPGRFSGRQFSNSRSEMNVSTLELGDSALYLCASRDSGLVRETQYFGPGTRLLVL.

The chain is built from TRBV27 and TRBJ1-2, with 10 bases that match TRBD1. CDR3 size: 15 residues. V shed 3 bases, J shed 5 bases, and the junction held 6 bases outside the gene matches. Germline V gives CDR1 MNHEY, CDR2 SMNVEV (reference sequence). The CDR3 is CASSFGSGQGYGYTF. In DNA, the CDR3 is TGTGCCAGCAGTTTCGGGTCGGGACAGGGGTATGGCTACACCTTC.

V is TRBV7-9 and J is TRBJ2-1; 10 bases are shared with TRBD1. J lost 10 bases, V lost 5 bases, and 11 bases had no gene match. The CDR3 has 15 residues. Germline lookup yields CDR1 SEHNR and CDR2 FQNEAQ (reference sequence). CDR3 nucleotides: TGTGCCAGCAGCCCAGCCGGGACAGGGGTAGGGGAGCAGTTCTTC. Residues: CASSPAGTGVGEQFF.